The 27 T cell receptor beta chains below were found in one sample sequenced in a study of CD8+CD57+ T cells in acquired aplastic anemia. An expansion of CD8+CD57+ cells by flow cytometry had been shown in patients chosen for sequencing. Profiles of TCR beta VDJ and CDR3 were generated from a genomic DNA template. TCRdb used MiXCR to reprocess the reads, holding one entry per CDR3 protein. The sample has 150,000 to 200,000 distinct CDR3 sequences; 40% to 50% are singletons. Specimen: sorted CD4+, CD8+, or CD8+CD57+ T cells (not recorded which) from PBMCs. The receptors were gathered from a human donor with aplastic anemia.

To note about this clonotype: This may arise from a read error, as a much more abundant clone is one base away. CDR3 coding DNA: TGTGCCAGCAGCCCTGGGGACAGGATCCCCTATGGCTACACCTTC. Protein product: CASSPGDRIPYGYTF. The chain uses TRBV5-4 and TRBJ1-2; 8 positions agree with TRBD1. Germline V gene lookup returns CDR1 SGHNT and CDR2 YYREEE (reference sequence). There are 15 residues in the CDR3. The J segment lost 4 bases and the V segment lost 4 bases, leaving 9 bases of the junction unmatched.

This clonotype was detected many times. The rearrangement joins TRBV6-1 to TRBJ1-5; the D gene is possibly TRBD1 (5 bases). Per germline, CDR1 MNHNS and CDR2 SASEGT. CDR3 size: 14 residues. Trimming took 1 base from V and 2 from J, leaving 6 bases between them. The CDR3 nucleotides are TGTGCCAGCAGTGAAGGGGACGGCAATCAGCCCCAGCATTTT. It codes for CASSEGDGNQPQHF.

The chain combines TRBV7-6 with TRBJ2-1, with 7 positions matching TRBD2. This CDR3 is built from 15 residues. Germline-derived CDR1 and CDR2 are SGHVS and FNYEAQ. V gave up 0 bases and J gave up 4 bases; unmatched junction bases: 3. The CDR3 DNA reads as TGTGCCAGCAGCTTAGCGGCTAGCGGTTACAATGAGCAGTTCTTC. Protein product: CASSLAASGYNEQFF.

In this sample, this clonotype turned up once. The chain employs TRBV14 and TRBJ2-7, with D tentatively TRBD1 (6 bases). Germline V gene sequence: CDR1 SGHDN, CDR2 FVKESK. V was pared by 1 base and J by 0 bases, with 10 bases between. This CDR3 contains 15 residues. As DNA, the CDR3 is TGTGCCAGCAGCCAAGGAGGACAGCTCTCCTACGAGCAGTACTTC. Translating gives CASSQGGQLSYEQYF. The complete variable domain, with remaining parts taken from reference TRBV14 and TRBJ2-7, reads EAGVTQFPSHSVIEKGQTVTLRCDPISGHDNLYWYRRVMGKEIKFLLHFVKESKQDESGMPNNRFLAERTGGTYSTLKVQPAELEDSGVYFCASSQGGQLSYEQYFGPGTRLTVT.

The chain has TRBV7-3 and TRBJ2-5; D ambiguous. V lost 5 bases and J lost 4, with 11 bases in between. This CDR3 contains 13 residues. Germline CDR1 reads SGHTA; CDR2 reads FQGTGA. For the CDR3, the DNA is TGTGCCAGCAGCAGCCTAGGGCGAGAGACCCAGTACTTC. This encodes CASSSLGRETQYF.

In DNA form, the CDR3 reads TGTGCCAGCTCACCACCGTCAGCGCGTGAAGCTTTCTTT. Amino acids: CASSPPSAREAFF. This rearrangement joins TRBV18 to TRBJ1-1, with unresolved D. Germline lookup yields CDR1 KGHSH and CDR2 LQKENI. V was clipped by 0 bases and J by 7 bases, with 9 bases between them. The CDR3 has 13 amino acids.

V usage is TRBV5-4 and J usage is TRBJ2-5, with 10 bases identical to TRBD2. Per the germline V gene, CDR1 is SGHNT and CDR2 is YYREEE (reference sequence). Losses at the gene ends were 1 base for V and 5 bases for J; bases not matched to a gene: 8. The length of the CDR3 is 16 residues. The CDR3 sequence is CASSLTSGVSRETQYF. In nucleotides, the CDR3 is TGTGCCAGCAGCTTGACTAGCGGGGTCAGTCGCGAGACCCAGTACTTC.

This clonotype occurred many times. The J gene is TRBJ1-2, the V gene TRBV6-5; 9 positions agree with TRBD1. CDR1 is MNHEY and CDR2 is SVGAGI in the germline V gene. Trimming removed 0 bases from V and 4 bases from J; junction bases left unmatched: 3. The CDR3 sequence is 15 residues long. DNA for the CDR3: TGTGCCAGCAGTTACTCGACAGGGGGATTCTATGGCTACACCTTC. Its translation: CASSYSTGGFYGYTF.

There are many counts of this clonotype. V is TRBV19 and J is TRBJ1-5, with 8 bases that match TRBD1. The CDR3 runs 16 residues. The germline CDR1 and CDR2 sequences are LNHDA and SQIVND (reference sequence). The V segment lost 6 bases and the J segment 1 base; nucleotides outside the gene matches: 8. The CDR3 region is CASSDRGRGSNQPQHF. In DNA form, the CDR3 reads TGTGCCAGTAGCGACAGGGGCCGTGGGAGCAATCAGCCCCAGCATTTT.

This clonotype came up many times. The gene calls are TRBV2 and TRBJ1-4, with 7 positions matching TRBD1. Germline V gene data show CDR1 as SNHLY and CDR2 as FYNNEI. V lost 8 bases to trimming and J lost 6 bases; unmatched junction nucleotides: 6. This CDR3 is built from 13 residues. CDR3 sequence reads: CASQTGPYEKLFF. The CDR3 DNA is TGTGCCAGCCAGACAGGGCCCTATGAAAAACTGTTTTTT.

This clonotype has a count of ten or more. The chain carries TRBV14 and TRBJ2-3; D unclear. The germline V gene encodes CDR1 SGHDN and CDR2 FVKESK. V was clipped by 7 bases and J by 0 bases, with 11 bases between them. This CDR3 has 14 amino acids. CDR3 coding DNA: TGTGCCAGCACGAGCACTTCCAGCACAGATACGCAGTATTTT. It encodes CASTSTSSTDTQYF.

This clonotype has ten or more counts. This rearrangement joins TRBV15 to TRBJ2-3, with D maybe TRBD2 (7 bases). CDR3 length: 17 amino acids. V lost 0 bases and J lost 3, with 16 bases in between. Germline CDR1 is LNHNV and CDR2 is YYDKDF (reference sequence). CDR3 amino acids: CATSRDGVRGATDTQYF. The DNA of the CDR3 is TGTGCCACCAGCAGAGATGGCGTTCGGGGGGCAACAGATACGCAGTATTTT.

The chain carries TRBV10-3 and TRBJ2-7; no clear D gene. The CDR3 loop spans 14 amino acids. V lost 3 bases and J 0 bases, leaving 9 bases between the germline ends. CDR1 is ENHRY and CDR2 is SYGVKD in the germline V gene. Here the CDR3 reads CAISEIGSSYEQYF. DNA of the CDR3: TGTGCCATCAGTGAAATCGGCAGCTCCTACGAGCAGTACTTC.

This clonotype has a count of ten or more. This chain links TRBV20-1 with TRBJ2-7, with 13 positions matching TRBD2. From germline, CDR1 is DFQATT and CDR2 SNEGSKA (reference sequence). This CDR3 is built from 15 residues. After removal of 6 bases from V and 0 bases from J, the junction contained 5 bases not matched to a gene. The CDR3 region is CSASGLAGSSYEQYF. The DNA for the CDR3 is TGCAGTGCCTCGGGACTAGCGGGGAGCTCCTACGAGCAGTACTTC.

This chain joins TRBV6-2 or TRBV6-3 and TRBJ2-7; D possibly matches TRBD1 or TRBD2 (5 bases each). Trimming shortened V by 6 bases and J by 6 bases, and 27 bases separated the two germline ends. The V gene's germline CDR1 is MNHEY and CDR2 SVGEGT. The length of the CDR3 is 17 residues. CDR3 nucleotides: TGTGCCAGCAGCCATCAATCCGGGGCCCCCCAAACCGGCGAGCAGTACTTC. Translation gives CASSHQSGAPQTGEQYF.

This chain links TRBV20-1 with TRBJ1-4, with D maybe TRBD1 (5 bases). V was shortened by 0 bases and J by 2 bases, with 19 bases between the two germline ends. The germline gives CDR1 DFQATT, CDR2 SNEGSKA (reference sequence). The CDR3 spans 18 residues. Here the CDR3 reads CSARDSGEVGTTNEKLFF. The CDR3 bases are TGCAGTGCTAGAGATTCGGGGGAGGTGGGGACGACTAATGAAAAACTGTTTTTT.

This rearrangement joins TRBV20-1 to TRBJ1-2; D remains ambiguous. Germline V gives CDR1 DFQATT, CDR2 SNEGSKA (reference sequence). V lost 4 bases, J lost 3 bases, and 18 bases lay in between. CDR3 size: 15 residues. DNA for the CDR3: TGCAGTGCTACTAACTACACGGCCAGAGACTATGGCTACACCTTC. Protein product: CSATNYTARDYGYTF.

The rearrangement uses TRBV2 and TRBJ2-7; 7 nucleotides line up with TRBD2. Germline values: CDR1 SNHLY, CDR2 FYNNEI. The ends lost 6 bases at V and 2 bases at J; junction bases unmatched: 7. This CDR3 has 14 amino acids. CDR3 sequence: CASRGGGNTYEQYF. Here the CDR3 DNA reads TGTGCCAGCAGGGGGGGGGGGAACACCTACGAGCAGTACTTC. The entire variable domain, with the rest obtained from reference TRBV2 and TRBJ2-7, is as follows: EPEVTQTPSHQVTQMGQEVILRCVPISNHLYFYWYRQILGQKVEFLVSFYNNEISEKSEIFDDQFSVERPDGSNFTLKIRSTKLEDSAMYFCASRGGGNTYEQYFGPGTRLTVT.

This clonotype was counted a single time. V usage is TRBV10-3 and J usage is TRBJ2-1; unclear D gene. With 4 bases removed from V and 4 bases from J, the gap between germline ends came to 8 bases. The CDR3 has 13 amino acids. Germline CDR1 and CDR2: ENHRY and SYGVKD. The CDR3 sequence: CAISGASYNEQFF. As DNA, the CDR3 is TGTGCCATCAGTGGGGCCAGTTACAATGAGCAGTTCTTC.

The rearrangement uses TRBV9 and TRBJ2-7; TRBD2 agrees at 7 bases. The V and J ends lost 0 bases and 2 bases, in that order; junction bases with no gene match: 8. There are 16 residues in the CDR3. Germline V gene lookup returns CDR1 SGDLS and CDR2 YYNGEE. The CDR3 loop is CASSVGERDPAYEQYF. In nucleotides, the CDR3 is TGTGCCAGCAGCGTAGGCGAGCGGGACCCAGCCTACGAGCAGTACTTC.

With respect to this clonotype: Germline is not matched at one junction end, which may reflect a read error. The chain uses TRBV19 and TRBJ1-6; 9 bases are a match to TRBD1. The germline V gene has CDR1 LNHDA and CDR2 SQIVND (reference sequence). The CDR3 is made up of 17 amino acids. The CDR3 coding sequence is TGTGCCAGCAAGCGGACAGGGGAGAACTCCTATAATCCACCCCTCCACTTT. It specifies CASKRTGENSYNPPLHF.

The gene calls are TRBV6-4 and TRBJ1-2; 7 bases align to TRBD1. Unmatched junction bases numbered 6, after V lost 4 bases and J lost 4 bases. The CDR3 is 14 amino acids. Germline V gene data show CDR1 as MRHNA and CDR2 as SNTAGT. CDR3 sequence reads: CASSVPGTVYGYTF. The CDR3 DNA is TGTGCCAGCAGTGTCCCAGGGACAGTCTATGGCTACACCTTC.

This clonotype has just a few counts. This chain joins TRBV18 and TRBJ2-7; tentatively, D is TRBD1 (5 bases). Trimming cost V 6 bases and J 0 bases, with 15 bases left between them. The CDR3 has 15 amino acids. Per the germline V gene, CDR1 is KGHSH and CDR2 is LQKENI. The CDR3 region is CASSFWAGPSYEQYF. The CDR3 bases are TGTGCCAGCTCCTTTTGGGCAGGGCCCTCCTACGAGCAGTACTTC.

The chain joins TRBV12-3 or TRBV12-4 to TRBJ1-5; D is uncertain. With 2 bases removed from V and 5 bases from J, the gap between germline ends came to 7 bases. The CDR3 has 13 residues. In DNA form, the CDR3 reads TGTGCCAGCAGTTTACAGGATTATCAGCCCCAGCATTTT. Translated: CASSLQDYQPQHF.

This clonotype was observed at least ten times. This chain uses TRBV5-1 with TRBJ2-2; 7 nucleotides match TRBD1. CDR3 length: 16 amino acids. Germline CDR1 is SGHRS and CDR2 is YFSETQ. After removal of 4 bases from V and 5 bases from J, the junction contained 11 bases not matched to a gene. The CDR3 here is CASSMPRQGGTGELFF. The CDR3 bases are TGCGCCAGCAGCATGCCCCGACAGGGTGGGACCGGGGAGCTGTTTTTT.

This clonotype was recorded at least ten times. The chain has TRBV19 and TRBJ2-1, with TRBD1 matching 11 bases. Germline CDR1 reads LNHDA; CDR2 reads SQIVND (reference sequence). V trimming: 9 bases; J trimming: 9 bases; junction bases outside the gene matches: 13. The CDR3 consists of 15 residues. The CDR3 DNA is TGTGCCAGCCGCCCCCGGGGACAGGGGGGAATTGAGCAGTTCTTC. This encodes CASRPRGQGGIEQFF.

For this clonotype: The germline gene is not matched at one end of the junction; a read error may be the cause. This CDR3 is CASSGLQGAADEQYF. The CDR3 nucleotides read TGCGCCAGCAGTGGCTTACAGGGGGCTGCAGACGAGCAGTACTTC. The chain links TRBV27 to TRBJ2-7; TRBD1 matches at 9 bases. The germline V gene encodes CDR1 MNHEY and CDR2 SMNVEV (reference sequence). CDR3 length equals 15 residues.